This T cell receptor (beta chain) was captured by sequencing in a study of cytomegalovirus exposure and HLA in healthy donors. Concerning this clone itself: Its antigen is still unknown.

The study, taken as a whole, reports: What a later analysis reportedly showed was that an Asian-associated ancestry cluster had fewer N-insertions than the roughly 670-donor mean. There were several of the most significant clusters that appeared linked to common viral pathogens in a later analysis.

It was with 60 Vbeta and 13 Jbeta primers that the PCR ran. Profiling relied on immunoSEQ multiplex PCR, and the TCRdb table lists in-frame clones only, not all of them. The sample contains approximately 88,000 clones, roughly four fifths of which appear only once. This CDR3 spans 15 amino acids. Germline CDR1 and CDR2: ENHRY and SYGVKD. V was trimmed by 2 bases and J by 0 bases, leaving 8 bases between them. Sequencing used PBMCs. This chain connects TRBV10-3 to TRBJ1-3, with D unresolved. The receptor was derived from a man aged 25 to 40 in good health and CMV-seronegative. The CDR3 is CAISETDYSGNTIYF. In DNA form, the CDR3 reads TGTGCCATCAGTGAGACTGATTACTCTGGAAACACCATATATTTT.